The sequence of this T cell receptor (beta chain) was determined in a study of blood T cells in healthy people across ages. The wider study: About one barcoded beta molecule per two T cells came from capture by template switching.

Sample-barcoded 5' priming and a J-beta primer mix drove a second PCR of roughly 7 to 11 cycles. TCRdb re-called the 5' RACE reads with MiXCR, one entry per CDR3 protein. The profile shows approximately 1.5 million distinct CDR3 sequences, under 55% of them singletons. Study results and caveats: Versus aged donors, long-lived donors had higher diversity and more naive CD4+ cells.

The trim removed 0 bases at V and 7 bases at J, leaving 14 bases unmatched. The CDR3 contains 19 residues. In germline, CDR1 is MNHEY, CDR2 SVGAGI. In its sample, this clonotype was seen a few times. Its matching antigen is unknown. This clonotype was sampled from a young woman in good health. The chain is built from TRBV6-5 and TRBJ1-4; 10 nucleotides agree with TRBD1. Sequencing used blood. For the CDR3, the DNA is TGTGCCAGCAGTTACTCGATTGCTCGGGGCGGGACAGGGGTTGAAAAACTGTTTTTT. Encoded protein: CASSYSIARGGTGVEKLFF.